The sequence of this TCR beta chain was determined in a study of post-analysis software for immune sequencing data. Across the whole study: Recorded subtypes: relapsing-remitting, secondary progressive, progressive-relapsing; some patients unannotated.

Germline lookup yields CDR1 MNHNS and CDR2 SASEGT. This CDR3 region has 15 residues. Trimming cost V 2 bases and J 1 base, with 10 bases left between them. A note on this clonotype: Its target is not known.

Study-level findings and limits: There was significantly lower normalized Chao1 diversity in multiple sclerosis patients than in controls. Samples prepared in the same batch strongly co-clustered by F measure. Four to six TRBV segments were significantly more frequent in patients than in controls. TRBV5-6, TRBV5-1 and TRBV20-1 were among these segments.

cDNA libraries for TCR beta contained unique molecular identifiers. Researchers reported roughly 510,000 cDNA molecules coming from approximately 1 to 10 million T cells. TCRdb recomputed calls from the PCR reads with MiXCR, one row per CDR3 protein. The data hold around 770,000 distinct CDR3 sequences, with roughly 46% observed a single time. The J gene is TRBJ2-3, the V gene TRBV6-1; no definite D call. Sequenced sample: blood. The origin of this receptor is a girl aged 5-17 years with multiple sclerosis. CDR3 nucleotide sequence: TGTGCCAGCAGTGAAAGTTTGGCACGCACAGATACGCAGTATTTT. Residues: CASSESLARTDTQYF.